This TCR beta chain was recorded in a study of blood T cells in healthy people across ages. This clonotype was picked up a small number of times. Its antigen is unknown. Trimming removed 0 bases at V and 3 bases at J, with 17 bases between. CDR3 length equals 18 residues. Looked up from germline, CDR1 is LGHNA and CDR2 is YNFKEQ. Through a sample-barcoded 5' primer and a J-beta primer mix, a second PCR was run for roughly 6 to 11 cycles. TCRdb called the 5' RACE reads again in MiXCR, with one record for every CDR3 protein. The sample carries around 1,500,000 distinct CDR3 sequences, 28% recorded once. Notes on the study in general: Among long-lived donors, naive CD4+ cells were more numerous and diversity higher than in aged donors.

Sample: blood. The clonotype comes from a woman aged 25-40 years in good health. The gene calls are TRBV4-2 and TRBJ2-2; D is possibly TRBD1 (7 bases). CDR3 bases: TGTGCCAGCAGCCAAGATATCCCCAGGGGGGAGTACACCGGGGAGCTGTTTTTT. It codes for CASSQDIPRGEYTGELFF.